This T cell receptor beta chain is drawn from a study of blood T cell repertoires in COVID-19. Assay: immunoSEQ multiplex PCR; the TCRdb copy retains only in-frame clones and omits some. Among some 40,000 clones, about 85% were seen once, and the ten largest hold about a third. CDR3 length equals 14 residues. Per germline, CDR1 SGHAT and CDR2 FQNNGV. V was pared by 3 bases and J by 3 bases, with 8 bases between. This chain uses TRBV11-2 with TRBJ2-2; no clear D gene. Material: peripheral blood. This TCR was recovered from an elderly woman with acute or convalescent COVID-19. CDR3 bases: TGTGCCAGCAGCTTGGGCAGCTACACCGGGGAGCTGTTTTTT. This translates into CASSLGSYTGELFF.